This T cell receptor (beta chain) was found in a study of T cell responses to AZD1222 COVID-19 vaccine. Some clones are missing from TCRdb's copy, which holds only in-frame ones; the method was immunoSEQ multiplex PCR. Seen here are more than 140,000 clones, approximately 88% observed once, and the top ten hold approximately 3.6%. Germline values: CDR1 SGHRS, CDR2 YFSETQ. The CDR3 contains 16 residues. With V trimmed by 4 bases and J by 3 bases, 7 bases remained unmatched. The chain employs TRBV5-1 and TRBJ2-1; TRBD2 matches 10 bases. This clonotype was obtained from an adult in good health. The material was peripheral blood, obtained on day 0 of MenACWY control vaccination. The CDR3 here is CASSPSSGGGYNEQFF. CDR3 bases: TGCGCCAGCAGCCCGTCTAGCGGGGGAGGCTACAATGAGCAGTTCTTC.